This T cell receptor beta chain was captured in a study of T cell changes during pregnancy in multiple sclerosis. This CDR3 is built from 13 residues. CDR1 is GTSNPN, CDR2 SVGIG, per germline (reference sequence). Trimming took off 4 bases at V and 6 bases at J, with 15 bases between the two ends. Data came from immunoSEQ multiplex PCR; TCRdb stores just in-frame clones and leaves some out. The sample carries roughly 40,000 clones, roughly nine tenths recorded once. The sample holds a few counts of this clone. The TCR was taken from a female donor with multiple sclerosis, enrolled in a pregnancy study. The specimen was CD8+ T cells from peripheral blood mononuclear cells, collected before pregnancy. The rearrangement uses TRBV30 and TRBJ1-1; D remains ambiguous. The CDR3 bases are TGTGCCTGGATGAGGGCACTCCGACCTGAAGCTTTCTTT. Translated, it gives CAWMRALRPEAFF.